Presented here are 31 T cell receptor beta chains from one specimen sequenced in a study of blood T cell repertoires in COVID-19. The method was immunoSEQ multiplex PCR; TCRdb's version includes in-frame clones alone and lacks a portion of them. The table has roughly 250,000 clones, about 83% seen once. Material for sequencing was peripheral blood. These receptor sequences come from a man between 40 and 49 years old with active or convalescent COVID-19.

This rearrangement joins TRBV5-6 to TRBJ1-1; 8 nucleotides agree with TRBD1. V lost 0 bases, J lost 11 bases, and 12 bases stayed unmatched. CDR1 is SGHDT, CDR2 YYEEEE, per germline. The CDR3 totals 15 residues. CDR3 sequence reads: CASSLAGTGRIWAFF. The CDR3, as DNA: TGTGCCAGCAGCTTGGCCGGGACAGGCCGTATTTGGGCTTTCTTT.

The chain is built from TRBV28 and TRBJ2-2; D possibly corresponds to TRBD1 (6 bases). The V gene lost 7 bases and the J gene lost 1 base, with 13 bases spanning the gap. The CDR3 has 15 amino acids. CDR1 and CDR2 from the germline V gene are MDHEN and SYDVKM. CDR3 loop: CASITGMRNTGELFF. The CDR3 bases are TGTGCCAGCATCACAGGGATGAGGAACACCGGGGAGCTGTTTTTT.

The CDR3 reads CSVGAGLVYGYTF. The CDR3 coding sequence is TGCAGCGTTGGGGCAGGGTTGGTCTATGGCTACACCTTC. The chain combines TRBV29-1 with TRBJ1-2; tentative D call: TRBD1 (5 bases). Germline CDR1 SQVTM, CDR2 ANQGSEA. The CDR3 covers 13 residues. V lost 4 bases and J 4 bases, leaving 13 bases between the germline ends.

J is TRBJ1-1 and V is TRBV7-3, with 11 bases lining up with TRBD1. J lost 4 bases, V lost 5 bases, and 9 bases had no gene match. The CDR3 has 16 residues. Germline values: CDR1 SGHTA, CDR2 FQGTGA. CDR3 nucleotides: TGTGCCAGCAGCCCGTCCGGGACAGGGGGGAGCACTGAAGCTTTCTTT. Encoded protein: CASSPSGTGGSTEAFF.

The chain links TRBV5-4 to TRBJ2-3, with 7 bases aligning to TRBD2. The trim removed 4 bases at V and 4 bases at J, leaving 9 bases unmatched. This CDR3 is built from 15 residues. Germline lookup yields CDR1 SGHNT and CDR2 YYREEE (reference sequence). CDR3 bases: TGTGCCAGCAGCCCTGGGACTATCGGGGCAGATACGCAGTATTTT. This codes for CASSPGTIGADTQYF.

This clone is a singleton in its sample. V is TRBV4-2 and J is TRBJ1-2, with TRBD1 matching over 8 bases. V trimming: 0 bases; J trimming: 5 bases; junction bases outside the gene matches: 5. The germline CDR1 and CDR2 sequences are LGHNA and YNFKEQ. The CDR3 totals 15 residues. CDR3 protein: CASSQETGVVYGYTF. CDR3 bases: TGTGCCAGCAGCCAAGAGACAGGGGTCGTGTATGGCTACACCTTC.

The V call is TRBV30, the J call TRBJ2-7; TRBD2 aligns across 7 bases. CDR1 is GTSNPN, CDR2 SVGIG, per germline (reference sequence). V shed 8 bases and J 6 bases; nucleotides not matched to a gene: 13. This CDR3 has 13 residues. In DNA, the CDR3 is TGTGCCCGGGACCGGGGGGTCGGGAGCGAGCAGTACTTC. It codes for CARDRGVGSEQYF.

V and J are TRBV5-1 and TRBJ2-2, with D possibly TRBD1 on 5 matching bases. V lost 1 base, J lost 7 bases, and 14 bases lay in between. The CDR3 has 15 residues. Germline V gene data show CDR1 as SGHRS and CDR2 as YFSETQ. CDR3 bases: TGCGCCAGCAGCTTGAACCCCAGGGCCGACGGGGAGCTGTTTTTT. Translated: CASSLNPRADGELFF.

The CDR3, as DNA: TGTGCCAGCAGTTCAACTAGCGGGAGTGCCTACAATGAGCAGTTCTTC. It specifies CASSSTSGSAYNEQFF. The chain couples TRBV6-6 to TRBJ2-1; the match to TRBD2 covers 11 bases. The CDR3 extends over 16 amino acids. CDR1 is MNHNY and CDR2 is SVGAGI in the germline V gene (reference sequence). The ends lost 4 bases at V and 2 bases at J; junction bases unmatched: 4.

In its sample, this clone was seen a few times. The chain employs TRBV12-3 or TRBV12-4 and TRBJ1-6; maybe TRBD1 (5 bases). This CDR3 is 13 amino acids long. Trimming stripped 8 bases from V and 7 bases from J, with 12 bases between. CDR3 in DNA: TGTGCCAGCCGCAGGGCGGAGAATTCACCCCTCCACTTT. Its protein product is CASRRAENSPLHF.

The CDR3 sequence: CASSPGSRWPQHF. CDR3 DNA sequence: TGTGCCAGCAGTCCCGGGAGCCGGTGGCCCCAGCATTTT. This sequence joins TRBV6-2 or TRBV6-3 and TRBJ1-5; D is uncertain. CDR1 MNHEY and CDR2 SVGEGT come from the germline V gene. Trimming cost V 5 bases and J 9 bases, with 14 bases left between them. This CDR3 has 13 residues.

This rearrangement joins TRBV9 to TRBJ2-7; 8 bases are shared with TRBD1. This CDR3 is 17 amino acids long. The V and J ends lost 0 bases and 4 bases, in that order; junction bases with no gene match: 12. Looked up from germline, CDR1 is SGDLS and CDR2 is YYNGEE. Here the CDR3 reads CASSVEMGGQGRYEQYF. DNA of the CDR3: TGTGCCAGCAGCGTAGAAATGGGTGGACAGGGTCGTTACGAGCAGTACTTC.

The chain links TRBV27 to TRBJ1-2, with no clear D. Germline-derived CDR1 and CDR2 are MNHEY and SMNVEV (reference sequence). The germline V and J ends were trimmed by 8 bases and 3 bases, with 10 bases remaining between them. CDR3 length: 12 residues. The CDR3 is CASWAGYYGYTF. The CDR3 region has the DNA TGTGCCAGCTGGGCGGGGTACTATGGCTACACCTTC.

There are a few counts of this clone. This sequence joins TRBV7-6 and TRBJ1-1; D is perhaps TRBD1 (6 bases). V lost 5 bases to trimming and J lost 3 bases, with 16 bases between them. Per germline, CDR1 SGHVS and CDR2 FNYEAQ. CDR3 size: 15 residues. The CDR3 spells CASSPRTVYDTEAFF. The CDR3 bases are TGTGCCAGCAGCCCCAGGACAGTTTATGACACTGAAGCTTTCTTT.

This clone was seen a handful of times. This chain links TRBV25-1 with TRBJ1-1; D is possibly TRBD1 (6 bases). The V gene's germline CDR1 is MGHDK and CDR2 SYGVNS. V shed 6 bases and J shed 0 bases, with 8 bases lying between them. The CDR3 extends over 13 amino acids. As DNA, the CDR3 is TGTGCCAGCAGCCGGGACATGAACACTGAAGCTTTCTTT. Translated: CASSRDMNTEAFF.

DNA of the CDR3: TGTGCCATCAGTGAGTCGCCGAGGACAGGGGGCTCAGGAGGCTACACCTTC. This sequence encodes CAISESPRTGGSGGYTF. This chain links TRBV10-3 with TRBJ1-2; 11 bases are shared with TRBD1. Per the germline V gene, CDR1 is ENHRY and CDR2 is SYGVKD. This CDR3 is 17 amino acids long. V shed 0 bases, J shed 8 bases, and the junction held 11 bases outside the gene matches.

The CDR3 protein is CSASPAGGRSETQYF. As DNA, the CDR3 is TGCAGTGCTAGTCCCGCGGGGGGGCGGAGTGAGACCCAGTACTTC. The chain is built from TRBV20-1 and TRBJ2-5; TRBD2 matches 9 bases. The CDR3 covers 15 residues. After removal of 3 bases from V and 5 bases from J, the junction contained 10 bases not matched to a gene. Germline V gene data show CDR1 as DFQATT and CDR2 as SNEGSKA (reference sequence).

The chain uses TRBV3-1 (or the pseudogene TRBV3-2) and TRBJ1-2, with no clear D. V dropped 0 bases and J dropped 7 bases, with 9 bases sitting between them. This CDR3 spans 13 amino acids. The germline gives CDR1 LGHDT, CDR2 YNNKEL (reference sequence). For the CDR3, the DNA is TGTGCCAGCAGCCAAGATTGGCAGGCTGGCTACACCTTC. Translated, it gives CASSQDWQAGYTF.

This clone was counted once. The V gene is TRBV11-2, the J gene TRBJ1-3, with D perhaps matching TRBD1 (5 bases). The germline V and J ends were trimmed by 6 bases and 0 bases, with 12 bases remaining between them. This CDR3 comprises 15 residues. The germline V gene has CDR1 SGHAT and CDR2 FQNNGV. CDR3 sequence: CASSSGPSSGNTIYF. The CDR3 nucleotides read TGTGCCAGCAGTTCAGGGCCTAGCTCTGGAAACACCATATATTTT. The whole variable domain, remainder taken from reference TRBV11-2 and TRBJ1-3, is EAGVAQSPRYKIIEKRQSVAFWCNPISGHATLYWYQQILGQGPKLLIQFQNNGVVDDSQLPKDRFSAERLKGVDSTLKIQPAKLEDSAVYLCASSSGPSSGNTIYFGEGSWLTVV.

This clone appeared a single time. The chain couples TRBV30 to TRBJ1-1; 7 bases align to TRBD1. V dropped 4 bases and J dropped 0; count of bases not matched to a gene: 2. The CDR3 has 13 residues. Germline assignment: CDR1 GTSNPN and CDR2 SVGIG (reference sequence). Here the CDR3 DNA reads TGTGCCTGGACCACAGGGGTGAACACTGAAGCTTTCTTT. This encodes CAWTTGVNTEAFF. Based on the CDR3 plus reference TRBV30 and TRBJ1-1, the full variable domain is SQTIHQWPATLVQPVGSPLSLECTVEGTSNPNLYWYRQAAGRGLQLLFYSVGIGQISSEVPQNLSASRPQDRQFILSSKKLLLSDSGFYLCAWTTGVNTEAFFGQGTRLTVV.

This clone was seen a single time. V and J are TRBV19 and TRBJ2-3, with TRBD2 matching 9 bases. The CDR3 has 16 residues. After removal of 8 bases from V and 6 bases from J, the junction contained 15 bases not matched to a gene. Germline V gene lookup returns CDR1 LNHDA and CDR2 SQIVND (reference sequence). This chain's CDR3 is CASCPLRSSGKDTQYF. In DNA, the CDR3 is TGTGCCAGTTGCCCCCTTAGATCTAGCGGGAAGGATACGCAGTATTTT.

This chain joins TRBV5-1 and TRBJ2-1; the match to TRBD1 covers 7 bases. There are 13 residues in the CDR3. The germline V gene encodes CDR1 SGHRS and CDR2 YFSETQ. Trimming took 4 bases from V and 8 from J; bases not matched to a gene: 6. The CDR3 sequence is CASSPDRVHEQFF. The CDR3 nucleotides are TGCGCCAGCAGCCCCGACAGGGTACATGAGCAGTTCTTC.

The rearrangement joins TRBV19 to TRBJ1-2, with no clear D. The CDR3 contains 14 residues. V was clipped by 9 bases and J by 0 bases, with 14 bases between them. The germline CDR1 and CDR2 sequences are LNHDA and SQIVND (reference sequence). The CDR3 DNA reads as TGTGCCAGCCAACCCATGGTAGCTAACTATGGCTACACCTTC. Residues: CASQPMVANYGYTF.

V is TRBV4-3 and J is TRBJ2-6; no firm D call. This CDR3 spans 17 amino acids. Germline loops: CDR1 LGHNA, CDR2 YSLEER. Trimming cost V 1 base and J 0 bases, with 10 bases left between them. The CDR3 spells CASSQARMISGANVLTF. The CDR3 DNA follows: TGCGCCAGCAGCCAAGCCAGGATGATCTCTGGGGCCAACGTCCTGACTTTC.

The rearrangement joins TRBV6-5 to TRBJ2-3; 13 nucleotides match TRBD2. The CDR3 totals 14 residues. From germline, CDR1 is MNHEY and CDR2 SVGAGI. V was pared by 7 bases and J by 3 bases, with 1 base of the junction left unmatched. In nucleotides, the CDR3 is TGTGCCAGCAAGACTAGCGGGAGGACAGATACGCAGTATTTT. Translating gives CASKTSGRTDTQYF.

This chain uses TRBV12-3 or TRBV12-4 with TRBJ1-2; TRBD1 matches 7 bases. V lost 6 bases to trimming and J lost 4 bases; unmatched junction nucleotides: 5. This CDR3 is built from 13 residues. The CDR3: CASSPSGGYGYTF. Here the CDR3 DNA reads TGTGCCAGCAGCCCCTCAGGGGGCTATGGCTACACCTTC.

V usage is TRBV11-3 and J usage is TRBJ1-2; D perhaps matches TRBD1 (6 bases). The germline V gene encodes CDR1 SGHNT and CDR2 YENEEA. The CDR3 runs to 15 residues. V was trimmed by 4 bases and J by 5 bases, leaving 17 bases between them. CDR3 protein: CASSYRRTGFYGYTF. For the CDR3, the DNA is TGTGCCAGCAGCTACCGCCGAACAGGGTTTTATGGCTACACCTTC.

This clone appeared once. The gene calls are TRBV24-1 and TRBJ2-5, with TRBD1 matching 11 bases. The V segment lost 2 bases and the J segment 5 bases; nucleotides outside the gene matches: 3. Germline lookup yields CDR1 KGHDR and CDR2 SFDVKD. The CDR3 is 15 residues long. CDR3 in amino acids: CATSDWTGGRETQYF. The CDR3 DNA reads as TGTGCCACCAGTGATTGGACAGGGGGCAGGGAGACCCAGTACTTC.

The rearrangement joins TRBV4-1 to TRBJ2-7, with TRBD2 identical over 7 bases. Germline values: CDR1 MGHRA, CDR2 YSYEKL. J was trimmed by 6 bases and V by 0 bases; bases with no gene match: 8. CDR3 length equals 15 residues. The CDR3 bases are TGCGCCAGCAGCCAAGAATCCGGACTAGTAGGCGAGCAGTACTTC. Its translation is CASSQESGLVGEQYF.

The chain joins TRBV9 to TRBJ2-1; 8 positions agree with TRBD2. V gave up 3 bases and J gave up 10 bases; unmatched junction bases: 12. Germline V CDR1 and CDR2: SGDLS, YYNGEE. The CDR3 is made up of 15 amino acids. CDR3 protein: CASSDSSGPYSEQFF. CDR3 DNA sequence: TGTGCCAGCAGCGATTCTAGCGGGCCCTATTCGGAGCAGTTCTTC. Full variable domain (remainder filled in from reference TRBV9 and TRBJ2-1): DSGVTQTPKHLITATGQRVTLRCSPRSGDLSVYWYQQSLDQGLQFLIQYYNGEERAKGNILERFSAQQFPDLHSELNLSSLELGDSALYFCASSDSSGPYSEQFFGPGTRLTVL.

This sequence joins TRBV30 and TRBJ2-7; perhaps TRBD1 as D (5 bases). CDR3 length: 14 residues. The V end was cut by 2 bases, the J end by 2 bases, with 13 bases between. Germline V gene data show CDR1 as GTSNPN and CDR2 as SVGIG (reference sequence). The chain's CDR3 is CAWSRKGSAYEQYF. The CDR3 nucleotides read TGTGCCTGGAGTCGGAAGGGGTCGGCCTACGAGCAGTACTTC.